Each of the 14 T cell receptor beta chains below was sequenced from the same sample in a study of blood T cell repertoires in COVID-19. Produced via immunoSEQ multiplex PCR; TCRdb's table is partial and in-frame only. Among about 250,000 clones listed, about 80% were seen once. The source material was peripheral blood. The receptor source for this set is a man older than 75 with acute or convalescent COVID-19.

This chain joins TRBV9 and TRBJ2-2; 8 nucleotides match TRBD2. Germline V gives CDR1 SGDLS, CDR2 YYNGEE. The V and J ends lost 4 bases and 2 bases, in that order; junction bases with no gene match: 7. The CDR3 totals 16 residues. The CDR3 DNA reads as TGTGCCAGCAGCAAAGGACTAGCAACTAACACCGGGGAGCTGTTTTTT. This sequence encodes CASSKGLATNTGELFF. Filled out from reference TRBV9 and TRBJ2-2, the complete variable domain reads DSGVTQTPKHLITATGQRVTLRCSPRSGDLSVYWYQQSLDQGLQFLIQYYNGEERAKGNILERFSAQQFPDLHSELNLSSLELGDSALYFCASSKGLATNTGELFFGEGSRLTVL.

The chain combines TRBV25-1 with TRBJ1-2; D is unresolved. The V gene's germline CDR1 is MGHDK and CDR2 SYGVNS. This CDR3 region has 13 residues. Trimming cost V 3 bases and J 7 bases, with 12 bases left between them. CDR3 coding DNA: TGTGCCAGCAGTGACCTGGACGGGAGTGGCTACACCTTC. As protein: CASSDLDGSGYTF.

The rearrangement links TRBV5-1 to TRBJ1-6; D may be TRBD1 (6 bases). Trimming left V 0 bases short and J 0 bases short, with 13 bases between. This CDR3 is built from 18 residues. CDR1 and CDR2 (germline): SGHRS, YFSETQ. CDR3 amino acids: CASSLGTVPSSYNSPLHF. CDR3 coding DNA: TGCGCCAGCAGCTTGGGGACAGTGCCGAGCTCCTATAATTCACCCCTCCACTTT.

V and J are TRBV18 and TRBJ2-4; tentative D call: TRBD1 (5 bases). Deletions cut 6 bases from V and 2 bases from J, with 14 bases between. CDR3 length: 15 amino acids. Germline-derived CDR1 and CDR2 are KGHSH and LQKENI. CDR3 nucleotide sequence: TGTGCCAGCTCGTTGACAGCGACCCCCAAAAACATTCAGTACTTC. It translates to CASSLTATPKNIQYF.

This chain joins TRBV27 and TRBJ1-2; a possible D gene is TRBD1 (6 bases). This CDR3 has 15 amino acids. With 7 bases removed from V and 4 bases from J, the gap between germline ends came to 19 bases. Germline CDR1 is MNHEY and CDR2 is SMNVEV (reference sequence). The CDR3 DNA follows: TGTGCCAGCACCAGAAACGCAGGGGCCCGCTATGGCTACACCTTC. It translates to CASTRNAGARYGYTF.

The chain couples TRBV12-5 to TRBJ2-3, with D unresolved. CDR1 is LGHNT and CDR2 is FRNRAP in the germline V gene. This CDR3 has 12 residues. The V end was cut by 6 bases, the J end by 2 bases, with 6 bases between. Written as DNA, the CDR3 is TGTGCTAGTGGCCACTTCACAGATACGCAGTATTTT. It translates to CASGHFTDTQYF.

The rearrangement uses TRBV7-3 and TRBJ2-2; the match to TRBD2 covers 11 bases. The CDR3 covers 15 residues. With V trimmed by 5 bases and J by 4 bases, 3 bases remained unmatched. In germline, CDR1 is SGHTA, CDR2 FQGTGA. The CDR3 protein is CASSRTSGFTGELFF. The CDR3 nucleotides read TGTGCCAGCAGCCGGACTAGCGGGTTCACCGGGGAGCTGTTTTTT.

The chain combines TRBV10-1 with TRBJ1-1, with D tentatively TRBD1 (5 bases). V shed 8 bases and J shed 6 bases, with 10 bases lying between them. This CDR3 spans 11 amino acids. Germline V gene lookup returns CDR1 WNHNN and CDR2 SYGVQD (reference sequence). The CDR3 DNA reads TGCGCCAGCTCAAGGGGCGCTGAAGCTTTCTTT. Translation gives CASSRGAEAFF.

V and J are TRBV14 and TRBJ1-4, with D possibly being TRBD1 (5 bases). Between the trimmed V and J ends, which lost 1 base and 7 bases, there was a span of 19 bases. Germline assignment: CDR1 SGHDN and CDR2 FVKESK. This CDR3 spans 17 amino acids. Written as DNA, the CDR3 is TGTGCCAGCAGCCAAGGTCTCGACAGTTCTAGAAGTGAAAAACTGTTTTTT. It translates to CASSQGLDSSRSEKLFF. The full variable domain, rest sourced from reference TRBV14 and TRBJ1-4, is EAGVTQFPSHSVIEKGQTVTLRCDPISGHDNLYWYRRVMGKEIKFLLHFVKESKQDESGMPNNRFLAERTGGTYSTLKVQPAELEDSGVYFCASSQGLDSSRSEKLFFGSGTQLSVL.

A single count supports this clone. The chain uses TRBV5-1 and TRBJ2-1; TRBD2 agrees at 7 bases. The CDR3 contains 16 residues. The V and J ends lost 3 bases and 6 bases, in that order; junction bases with no gene match: 12. The germline CDR1 and CDR2 sequences are SGHRS and YFSETQ. The CDR3 sequence: CASSYELASVGNEQFF. The CDR3 DNA sequence: TGCGCCAGCAGCTACGAACTAGCGTCCGTAGGCAATGAGCAGTTCTTC.

The chain has TRBV27 and TRBJ2-7, with a possible D match to TRBD1 (5 bases). V was clipped by 0 bases and J by 1 base, with 13 bases between them. Germline-derived CDR1 and CDR2 are MNHEY and SMNVEV (reference sequence). The CDR3 totals 16 residues. The CDR3 spells CASSLSGRVISYEQYF. CDR3 coding DNA: TGTGCCAGCAGTTTATCGGGCAGGGTTATTTCCTACGAGCAGTACTTC.

The chain carries TRBV7-9 and TRBJ1-1; D is perhaps TRBD1 (5 bases). Germline CDR1 is SEHNR and CDR2 is FQNEAQ (reference sequence). The CDR3 has 15 amino acids. V lost 1 base and J 7 bases, leaving 16 bases between the germline ends. The CDR3 sequence is CASSLGGPRGSEAFF. Here the CDR3 DNA reads TGTGCCAGCAGCTTAGGAGGACCCCGGGGGAGTGAAGCTTTCTTT. Filled out from reference TRBV7-9 and TRBJ1-1, the complete variable domain reads DTGVSQNPRHKITKRGQNVTFRCDPISEHNRLYWYRQTLGQGPEFLTYFQNEAQLEKSRLLSDRFSAERPKGSFSTLEIQRTEQGDSAMYLCASSLGGPRGSEAFFGQGTRLTVV.

This rearrangement joins TRBV19 to TRBJ2-1, with 9 bases that match TRBD1. Losses at the gene ends were 4 bases for V and 5 bases for J; bases not matched to a gene: 12. This CDR3 comprises 17 residues. Germline CDR1 and CDR2: LNHDA and SQIVND (reference sequence). The chain's CDR3 is CASSKRVRQGDDNEQFF. CDR3 DNA: TGTGCCAGTAGTAAGAGAGTTAGACAGGGGGATGACAATGAGCAGTTCTTC.

This chain joins TRBV2 and TRBJ2-5, with a possible D match to TRBD1 (6 bases). V was cut by 7 bases and J by 6 bases, with 30 bases left in between. CDR1 is SNHLY, CDR2 FYNNEI, per germline. The CDR3 loop spans 18 amino acids. This CDR3 is CASIPAHPGTPRGKTQYF. CDR3 DNA: TGTGCCAGCATCCCCGCCCATCCCGGGACACCCCGTGGGAAGACCCAGTACTTC.